This entry lists 9 T cell receptor beta chains sequenced from one sample in a study of blood T cell repertoires in COVID-19. TCRdb's table, derived via immunoSEQ multiplex PCR, lists solely in-frame clones and lacks some. The table has 200,000 to 250,000 clones, 80% to 90% seen once. The sample consisted of PBMCs or T cells enriched from blood (not recorded which). The receptor source for this set is a woman aged 40 to 50 with acute COVID-19.

The chain uses TRBV6-5 and TRBJ2-7; tentative D call: TRBD2 (6 bases). Germline V gene data show CDR1 as MNHEY and CDR2 as SVGAGI. With 5 bases removed from V and 12 bases from J, the gap between germline ends came to 23 bases. The CDR3 has 14 residues. CDR3: CASSTHPSGGLRYF. In DNA, the CDR3 is TGTGCCAGCAGTACACATCCGTCTGGGGGACTTCGGTACTTC.

The J gene is TRBJ1-2, the V gene TRBV5-4, with a weak D call TRBD1 (6 bases). The germline gives CDR1 SGHNT, CDR2 YYREEE (reference sequence). Trimming took off 0 bases at V and 1 base at J, with 13 bases between the two ends. The CDR3 contains 16 residues. The CDR3: CASSLGGGNINYGYTF. Written as DNA, the CDR3 is TGTGCCAGCAGCTTGGGGGGGGGCAACATTAACTATGGCTACACCTTC.

The chain joins TRBV30 to TRBJ2-3; D gene ambiguous. V lost 1 base and J lost 6, with 8 bases in between. The germline gives CDR1 GTSNPN, CDR2 SVGIG (reference sequence). The CDR3 totals 12 residues. This CDR3 reads CAWSGTRDTQYF. The CDR3 bases are TGTGCCTGGAGTGGCACGAGGGATACGCAGTATTTT.

V is TRBV5-4 and J is TRBJ1-4, with D perhaps matching TRBD1 (6 bases). This CDR3 has 14 amino acids. V shed 2 bases and J shed 5 bases, with 10 bases lying between them. The germline gives CDR1 SGHNT, CDR2 YYREEE (reference sequence). The CDR3 DNA sequence: TGTGCCAGCAGCTTCGACAGGCGGAATGAAAAACTGTTTTTT. Protein sequence: CASSFDRRNEKLFF.

The chain joins TRBV19 to TRBJ1-5; D remains ambiguous. CDR1 is LNHDA and CDR2 is SQIVND in the germline V gene (reference sequence). The CDR3 contains 15 residues. Trimming removed 4 bases at V and 0 bases at J, with 10 bases between. In DNA, the CDR3 is TGTGCCAGTAGTACGCAGGTCCATAGCAATCAGCCCCAGCATTTT. Translation: CASSTQVHSNQPQHF.

The chain joins TRBV12-3 or TRBV12-4 to TRBJ1-3, with D unresolved. The CDR3 is 12 amino acids. Trimming took 8 bases from V and 2 from J, leaving 7 bases between them. CDR3 in amino acids: CASGATGNTIYF. Here the CDR3 DNA reads TGTGCCAGCGGAGCGACTGGAAACACCATATATTTT.

The chain recombines TRBV4-3 with TRBJ1-2; tentative D call: TRBD1 (6 bases). The CDR3 is 15 amino acids. V was clipped by 1 base and J by 2 bases, with 11 bases between them. Germline CDR1 reads LGHNA; CDR2 reads YSLEER. CDR3 coding DNA: TGCGCCAGCAGCCAAGCCCCGACAGGAAACTATGGCTACACCTTC. Protein product: CASSQAPTGNYGYTF.

This sequence joins TRBV2 and TRBJ1-1; 8 positions agree with TRBD1. The CDR3 consists of 13 residues. V shed 5 bases, J shed 4 bases, and the junction held 3 bases outside the gene matches. Germline V gene sequence: CDR1 SNHLY, CDR2 FYNNEI. This chain's CDR3 is CASSITGGTEAFF. In DNA form, the CDR3 reads TGTGCCAGCAGTATCACAGGGGGCACTGAAGCTTTCTTT.

J is TRBJ2-1 and V is TRBV4-1, with 9 bases aligning to TRBD2. Germline V gene lookup returns CDR1 MGHRA and CDR2 YSYEKL. V lost 0 bases to trimming and J lost 3 bases; unmatched junction nucleotides: 6. The CDR3 sequence is 17 residues long. The CDR3 protein is CASSQETSGGYYNEQFF. DNA of the CDR3: TGCGCCAGCAGCCAAGAGACGAGCGGGGGGTACTACAATGAGCAGTTCTTC.